The clone carrying this T cell receptor (beta chain) was seen only a few times. Its specificity is not known. MiXCR was run by TCRdb on the reads, yielding one entry per CDR3 protein. Of 750,000 to 950,000 distinct CDR3 sequences listed, under 35% were seen once; the top ten hold roughly 14%. These data belong to a study of T cell repertoires in cytomegalovirus infection. The wider study: HLA-B-restricted CMV epitopes that are well studied were used alongside recently identified HLA-C-restricted ones.

Germline V gene lookup returns CDR1 MNHEY and CDR2 SVGAGI. CDR3 length equals 13 residues. The V gene end was trimmed by 9 bases and the J gene end by 2 bases; junction bases not matched to a gene: 5. Material: cultured CD8+ T cells from PBMCs, obtained from culture after CMV antigen stimulation. This clonotype was obtained from a human donor in good health (CMV status not recorded). Some clones in this sample may be carry-over from other donors' samples. J is TRBJ2-3 and V is TRBV6-5, with 7 bases matching TRBD1. The CDR3 nucleotides are TGTGCCAGTTGGGACAGTCCCACAGATACGCAGTATTTT. This gives the protein CASWDSPTDTQYF.